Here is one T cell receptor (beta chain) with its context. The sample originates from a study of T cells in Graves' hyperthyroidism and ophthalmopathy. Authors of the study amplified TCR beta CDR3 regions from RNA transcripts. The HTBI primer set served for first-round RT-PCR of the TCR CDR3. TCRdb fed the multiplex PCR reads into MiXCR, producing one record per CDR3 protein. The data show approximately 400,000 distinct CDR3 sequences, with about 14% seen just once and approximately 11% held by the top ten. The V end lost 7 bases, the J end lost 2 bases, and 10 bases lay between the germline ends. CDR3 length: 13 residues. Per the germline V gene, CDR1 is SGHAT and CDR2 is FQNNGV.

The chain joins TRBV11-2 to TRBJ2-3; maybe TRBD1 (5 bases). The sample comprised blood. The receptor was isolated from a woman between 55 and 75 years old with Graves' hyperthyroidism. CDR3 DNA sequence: TGTGCCAGCACTGACAGAAACACAGATACGCAGTATTTT. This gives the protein CASTDRNTDTQYF.